Listed below are T cell receptor beta chains from one sample, sequenced in a study of T cell responses to AZD1222 COVID-19 vaccine. The table came from immunoSEQ multiplex PCR; TCRdb's copy has only in-frame clones and leaves some out. The repertoire holds about 130,000 clones, with about nine tenths as singletons. The input for sequencing was peripheral blood, taken on day 0 of MenACWY control vaccination. These receptors were obtained from an adult in good health. The CDR3 runs from the conserved cysteine through the conserved F or W. The order of the fields is D gene, V gene, J gene, clone size, CDR3 length, CDR3 DNA, CDR3 protein. The D gene is left open where the match is weak. The size field is filled for only some rows; it gives once, few, many or a size class.

d_call: NA
v_call: TRBV5-6
j_call: TRBJ1-5
clone_size: NA
cdr3_length: 12
cdr3_nt: TGTGCCAGCAGCTTGGCAGGACAGCCCCAGCATTTT
cdr3_aa: CASSLAGQPQHF

d_call: NA
v_call: TRBV6-5
j_call: TRBJ2-7
clone_size: NA
cdr3_length: 13
cdr3_nt: TGTGCCAGCAGAGAGGCTTTGGACTACGAGCAGTACTTC
cdr3_aa: CASREALDYEQYF

d_call: TRBD2
v_call: TRBV7-2
j_call: TRBJ2-5
clone_size: NA
cdr3_length: 14
cdr3_nt: TGTGCCAGCAGCAAGAGCGGGAACAGGGAGACCCAGTACTTC
cdr3_aa: CASSKSGNRETQYF

d_call: TRBD2
v_call: TRBV4-1
j_call: TRBJ2-3
clone_size: NA
cdr3_length: 16
cdr3_nt: TGCGCCAGCAGCCAAGACGGACTAGCGGGATATGATACGCAGTATTTT
cdr3_aa: CASSQDGLAGYDTQYF

d_call: NA
v_call: TRBV5-6
j_call: TRBJ1-6
clone_size: NA
cdr3_length: 15
cdr3_nt: TGTGCCAGCAGTCTCAGCCCCTCCTATAATTCACCCCTCCACTTT
cdr3_aa: CASSLSPSYNSPLHF

d_call: TRBD1
v_call: TRBV19
j_call: TRBJ1-5
clone_size: once
cdr3_length: 15
cdr3_nt: TGTGCCACCCTCTTGGACAGGGGGAGCAATCAGCCCCAGCATTTT
cdr3_aa: CATLLDRGSNQPQHF

d_call: NA
v_call: TRBV29-1
j_call: TRBJ1-1
clone_size: NA
cdr3_length: 13
cdr3_nt: TGCAGCGTTGTTCGGGATGCGAACACTGAAGCTTTCTTT
cdr3_aa: CSVVRDANTEAFF

d_call: TRBD1
v_call: TRBV7-9
j_call: TRBJ1-4
clone_size: NA
cdr3_length: 12
cdr3_nt: TGTGCCAGCAGCTTGACAGGGGAAAAACTGTTTTTT
cdr3_aa: CASSLTGEKLFF

d_call: NA
v_call: TRBV18
j_call: TRBJ1-2
clone_size: few
cdr3_length: 12
cdr3_nt: TGTGCCAGCTCACCACTCAACGGCGGCTACACCTTC
cdr3_aa: CASSPLNGGYTF

d_call: TRBD1
v_call: TRBV6-6
j_call: TRBJ2-3
clone_size: NA
cdr3_length: 16
cdr3_nt: TGTGCCAGCAGTTACTCCGACAGGGGCTTTACAGATACGCAGTATTTT
cdr3_aa: CASSYSDRGFTDTQYF

d_call: TRBD1
v_call: TRBV3-1/TRBV3-2
j_call: TRBJ1-2
clone_size: NA
cdr3_length: 16
cdr3_nt: TGTGCCAGCAGCCTAAACGCGAACCGGGACAGTTATGGCTACACCTTC
cdr3_aa: CASSLNANRDSYGYTF

d_call: NA
v_call: TRBV6-5
j_call: TRBJ2-5
clone_size: NA
cdr3_length: 14
cdr3_nt: TGTGCCAGCAGTTATACTACAGGGCAAGAGACCCAGTACTTC
cdr3_aa: CASSYTTGQETQYF

d_call: TRBD2
v_call: TRBV3-1/TRBV3-2
j_call: TRBJ2-1
clone_size: NA
cdr3_length: 17
cdr3_nt: TGTGCCAGCAGCCAACCACTAGCGGGAGGGCCATACAATGAGCAGTTCTTC
cdr3_aa: CASSQPLAGGPYNEQFF

d_call: NA
v_call: TRBV7-9
j_call: TRBJ1-5
clone_size: NA
cdr3_length: 15
cdr3_nt: TGTGCCAGCAGCAAGGAGGGGAGGGGCAATCAGCCCCAGCATTTT
cdr3_aa: CASSKEGRGNQPQHF

d_call: NA
v_call: TRBV5-1
j_call: TRBJ1-6
clone_size: NA
cdr3_length: 14
cdr3_nt: TGCGCCAGCAGCTTGGGAAGTGGTAATTCACCCCTCCACTTT
cdr3_aa: CASSLGSGNSPLHF